The 25 T cell receptor beta chains listed next were all sequenced from one sample in a study of Ad26.COV2.S vaccination and SARS-CoV-2 variants. Method: immunoSEQ multiplex PCR; TCRdb's copy keeps in-frame clones and lacks some. The repertoire has approximately 410,000 clones, around 92% of them found once; the top ten carry roughly 1.7%. Treatment defined: some 20 received Ad26.COV2.S at low or high dose, single or two shots; 5 received placebo; per-sample allocation not given. All samples were drawn on day 63, counting from the first vaccine or placebo injection. Sequencing was performed on peripheral blood, taken in a trial of Ad26.COV2.S vaccine versus placebo. Source of these receptors: a person between 18 and 65 years old who received the Ad26.COV2.S COVID-19 vaccine or a placebo.

This clone has only one observation. The rearrangement links TRBV9 to TRBJ1-6; D is undetermined. The CDR3 has 16 amino acids. CDR1 is SGDLS and CDR2 is YYNGEE in the germline V gene. V dropped 3 bases and J dropped 0 bases, with 10 bases sitting between them. The CDR3 DNA sequence: TGTGCCAGCAGCGGATACGGAGGCTCCTATAATTCACCCCTCCACTTT. Translated: CASSGYGGSYNSPLHF. The whole variable domain, filled in from reference TRBV9 and TRBJ1-6, reads DSGVTQTPKHLITATGQRVTLRCSPRSGDLSVYWYQQSLDQGLQFLIQYYNGEERAKGNILERFSAQQFPDLHSELNLSSLELGDSALYFCASSGYGGSYNSPLHFGNGTRLTVT.

This clone appeared a few times. The V call is TRBV7-7, the J call TRBJ2-2; D possibly matches TRBD1 or TRBD2 (6 bases each). Germline loops: CDR1 SSHAT, CDR2 FNYEAQ (reference sequence). V was shortened by 6 bases and J by 2 bases, with 22 bases between the two germline ends. This CDR3 region has 18 residues. The CDR3 sequence: CASRVLCRGRVNTGELFF. CDR3 DNA sequence: TGTGCCAGCAGGGTTCTGTGTCGGGGGCGCGTAAACACCGGGGAGCTGTTTTTT.

The chain carries TRBV7-9 and TRBJ2-3, with TRBD1 identical over 10 bases. This CDR3 region has 15 residues. Trimming removed 5 bases from V and 4 bases from J; junction bases left unmatched: 6. Looked up from germline, CDR1 is SEHNR and CDR2 is FQNEAQ (reference sequence). Here the CDR3 reads CASSPQGQGADTQYF. The CDR3 nucleotides read TGTGCCAGCAGCCCCCAAGGACAGGGGGCAGATACGCAGTATTTT.

This clone was seen a handful of times. The genes are TRBV29-1 and TRBJ1-2, with 8 bases lining up with TRBD1. This CDR3 has 13 amino acids. Germline lookup yields CDR1 SQVTM and CDR2 ANQGSEA. Losses at the gene ends were 6 bases for V and 5 bases for J; bases not matched to a gene: 8. CDR3 sequence (DNA): TGCAGCGTACCATCCGGGACAGGTTATGGCTACACCTTC. It encodes CSVPSGTGYGYTF.

The chain couples TRBV29-1 to TRBJ1-1; no reliable D call. Trimming shortened V by 4 bases and J by 6 bases, and 6 bases separated the two germline ends. CDR1 and CDR2 from the germline V gene are SQVTM and ANQGSEA. This CDR3 contains 10 residues. In nucleotides, the CDR3 is TGCAGCGTTGTTTCGGCTGAAGCTTTCTTT. This translates into CSVVSAEAFF. Based on the CDR3 plus reference TRBV29-1 and TRBJ1-1, the full variable domain is SAVISQKPSRDICQRGTSLTIQCQVDSQVTMMFWYRQQPGQSLTLIATANQGSEATYESGFVIDKFPISRPNLTFSTLTVSNMSPEDSSIYLCSVVSAEAFFGQGTRLTVV.

CDR3: CASRPIRDRGSYEQYF. The DNA for the CDR3 is TGTGCCAGCAGACCAATCCGGGACAGGGGGTCCTACGAGCAGTACTTC. The chain carries TRBV28 and TRBJ2-7, with 11 bases matching TRBD1. V lost 6 bases, J lost 1 base, and 8 bases stayed unmatched. The CDR3 loop spans 16 amino acids. The germline gives CDR1 MDHEN, CDR2 SYDVKM.

V and J are TRBV19 and TRBJ1-3; D is undetermined. The CDR3 totals 14 residues. Germline assignment: CDR1 LNHDA and CDR2 SQIVND (reference sequence). V lost 3 bases to trimming and J lost 0 bases, with 6 bases between them. In DNA, the CDR3 is TGTGCCAGTAGTATTACCGTCTCTGGAAACACCATATATTTT. The encoded protein is CASSITVSGNTIYF.

The chain is built from TRBV19 and TRBJ1-2; D uncertain. The CDR3 loop spans 17 amino acids. The germline V gene encodes CDR1 LNHDA and CDR2 SQIVND (reference sequence). V was shortened by 0 bases and J by 1 base, with 15 bases between the two germline ends. CDR3 sequence (DNA): TGTGCCAGTAGTATAGACGCGAGAGGGCCGGTTAACTATGGCTACACCTTC. Protein sequence: CASSIDARGPVNYGYTF.

The CDR3 is CASSYGGFYTEAFF. Here the CDR3 DNA reads TGTGCCAGCAGTTACGGGGGATTTTACACTGAAGCTTTCTTT. This chain uses TRBV6-5 with TRBJ1-1, with D possibly matching TRBD1 (5 bases). Germline V gene data show CDR1 as MNHEY and CDR2 as SVGAGI. The CDR3 loop spans 14 amino acids. Trimming took off 2 bases at V and 3 bases at J, with 10 bases between the two ends.

The chain carries TRBV19 and TRBJ2-1, with D maybe TRBD2 (6 bases). CDR1 LNHDA and CDR2 SQIVND come from the germline V gene (reference sequence). Trimming stripped 3 bases from V and 7 bases from J, with 19 bases between. CDR3 length: 16 residues. In DNA, the CDR3 is TGTGCCAGTAGTATTCCCCCATGGAGGAGGGTGAATGAGCAGTTCTTC. Amino acid sequence: CASSIPPWRRVNEQFF.

V and J are TRBV4-3 and TRBJ2-4; D is tentatively TRBD1 or TRBD2 (5 bases each). CDR1 is LGHNA and CDR2 is YSLEER in the germline V gene. The CDR3 is made up of 15 amino acids. V lost 0 bases, J lost 1 base, and 7 bases lay in between. CDR3 nucleotide sequence: TGCGCCAGCAGCCAAGAAGGGACCGCCAAAAACATTCAGTACTTC. Encoded protein: CASSQEGTAKNIQYF.

This chain uses TRBV6-4 with TRBJ1-2, with no clear D. This CDR3 comprises 13 residues. V was pared by 3 bases and J by 7 bases, with 12 bases between. From germline, CDR1 is MRHNA and CDR2 SNTAGT. The CDR3 is CASSERPEGGYTF. The CDR3 coding sequence is TGTGCCAGCAGTGAACGACCCGAGGGTGGCTACACCTTC.

The chain links TRBV7-2 to TRBJ1-6, with 8 bases that match TRBD1. Looked up from germline, CDR1 is SGHTA and CDR2 is FQGNSA. CDR3 size: 16 residues. The junction had 8 bases not matched to a gene; V was cut back by 4 bases and J by 6 bases. Here the CDR3 DNA reads TGTGCCAGCAGCTCGCAGGGGGCTGCGCGTAATTCACCCCTCCACTTT. Its protein product is CASSSQGAARNSPLHF.

This chain joins TRBV6-2 or TRBV6-3 and TRBJ1-2; 10 nucleotides match TRBD1. CDR1 and CDR2 from the germline V gene are MNHEY and SVGEGT. J lost 9 bases, V lost 6 bases, and 7 bases had no gene match. The CDR3 length is 13 residues. CDR3 nucleotides: TGTGCCAGCAGCCCGGGACAGGGGATGAGCTACACCTTC. Its protein is CASSPGQGMSYTF.

The J gene is TRBJ2-3, the V gene TRBV29-1, with TRBD1 matching 9 bases. Unmatched junction bases numbered 4, after V lost 4 bases and J lost 5 bases. The CDR3 has 13 residues. Looked up from germline, CDR1 is SQVTM and CDR2 is ANQGSEA. The CDR3 is CSVGQGVIDTQYF. CDR3 sequence (DNA): TGCAGCGTTGGACAGGGGGTAATAGATACGCAGTATTTT.

The genes are TRBV11-2 and TRBJ2-7, with 9 bases matching TRBD1. This CDR3 is built from 13 residues. Germline lookup yields CDR1 SGHAT and CDR2 FQNNGV. The V and J ends lost 8 bases and 2 bases, in that order; junction bases with no gene match: 4. The CDR3 DNA reads as TGTGCCAGCCGGGACAGGGTCCCCTACGAGCAGTACTTC. Its translation: CASRDRVPYEQYF.

This chain uses TRBV7-9 with TRBJ1-5; D is ambiguous. The germline CDR1 and CDR2 sequences are SEHNR and FQNEAQ (reference sequence). V was shortened by 3 bases and J by 4 bases, with 10 bases between the two germline ends. The CDR3 runs to 14 residues. This CDR3 reads CASSLFDGNQPQHF. The CDR3 coding sequence is TGTGCCAGCAGCTTGTTCGACGGTAATCAGCCCCAGCATTTT.

The chain has TRBV2 and TRBJ2-6, with D perhaps TRBD1 (5 bases). CDR1 and CDR2 (germline): SNHLY, FYNNEI. Trimming cost V 5 bases and J 0 bases, with 14 bases left between them. The CDR3 loop spans 17 amino acids. In DNA, the CDR3 is TGTGCCAGCAGTTCAACCTACAGGCCCTCTGGGGCCAACGTCCTGACTTTC. It encodes CASSSTYRPSGANVLTF.

J is TRBJ1-1 and V is TRBV30; 7 bases fit TRBD1. V trimming: 3 bases; J trimming: 5 bases; junction bases outside the gene matches: 6. CDR1 is GTSNPN, CDR2 SVGIG, per germline (reference sequence). This CDR3 is 13 amino acids long. CDR3 bases: TGTGCCTGGAGCATAACAGGGGAGACTGAAGCTTTCTTT. Translation: CAWSITGETEAFF.

This clone was recorded once. The chain links TRBV25-1 to TRBJ1-1; tentative D call: TRBD1 (6 bases). The CDR3 length is 15 residues. The V end was cut by 1 base, the J end by 5 bases, with 14 bases between. Germline CDR1 is MGHDK and CDR2 is SYGVNS. CDR3 sequence reads: CASSEFDKGGTEAFF. The CDR3, as DNA: TGTGCCAGCAGTGAATTTGATAAAGGGGGGACTGAAGCTTTCTTT.

V and J are TRBV3-1 (or the pseudogene TRBV3-2) and TRBJ2-2, with 9 bases fitting TRBD1. Germline V gene lookup returns CDR1 LGHDT and CDR2 YNNKEL (reference sequence). The CDR3 has 16 amino acids. V trimming: 3 bases; J trimming: 8 bases; junction bases outside the gene matches: 10. CDR3 in amino acids: CASSQRGTGIQGELFF. The DNA of the CDR3 is TGTGCCAGCAGCCAGCGGGGGACAGGGATTCAGGGGGAGCTGTTTTTT.

Turning to this clone: The same CDR3 is also encoded by other DNA sequences in this sample. The chain employs TRBV11-2 and TRBJ1-1; 7 bases match TRBD1. This CDR3 is 14 amino acids long. CDR1 is SGHAT and CDR2 is FQNNGV in the germline V gene. With V trimmed by 4 bases and J by 0 bases, 2 bases remained unmatched. The CDR3 region has the DNA TGTGCCAGCAGCTCCCAGGGGGTGAACACTGAAGCTTTCTTT. This gives the protein CASSSQGVNTEAFF.

The rearrangement uses TRBV12-3 or TRBV12-4 and TRBJ2-3; the D is unclear. There are 13 residues in the CDR3. The V gene lost 3 bases and the J gene lost 3 bases, with 7 bases spanning the gap. The CDR3 region has the DNA TGTGCCAGCAGTTTTGGGGTAACAGATACGCAGTATTTT. Amino acids: CASSFGVTDTQYF.

V is TRBV11-2 and J is TRBJ2-3, with D perhaps matching TRBD2 (5 bases). The CDR3 is 15 residues long. V dropped 5 bases and J dropped 2 bases, with 14 bases sitting between them. The germline V gene has CDR1 SGHAT and CDR2 FQNNGV. Written as DNA, the CDR3 is TGTGCCAGCAGCCGAGGGAGCAGGCCCACAGATACGCAGTATTTT. This translates into CASSRGSRPTDTQYF.

This clone has a single count. The chain carries TRBV29-1 and TRBJ1-1, with D possibly TRBD1 on 5 matching bases. This CDR3 spans 13 amino acids. Germline CDR1 is SQVTM and CDR2 is ANQGSEA. V was cut by 1 base and J by 3 bases, with 9 bases left in between. CDR3 region: CSVEGQSYTEAFF. The CDR3 DNA sequence: TGCAGCGTTGAAGGACAGTCCTACACTGAAGCTTTCTTT.